The clone carrying this TCR beta chain occurred many times. Its antigen remains unidentified. This specimen comes from a study of T-cell reconstitution after alpha-beta-depleted transplantation in children. Study results and limitations: Roughly two months post-transplant, alpha-beta T cells reportedly originated from several hundred graft clones that had expanded.

The TCRbeta library was prepared with unique molecular identifiers. TCRdb re-analysed the PCR reads in MiXCR, keeping a single row per CDR3 protein. The sample has about 170,000 distinct CDR3 sequences, 11% seen once; the top ten hold around 13%. The clonotype originates from a boy under 10 years old with acute myeloid leukemia, due to receive a stem cell transplant. The sample here was PBMCs, taken before TCRalphabeta/CD19-depleted stem cell transplant.

The CDR3 here is CASSTSEETQYF. The CDR3 DNA sequence: TGCGCCAGCAGCACTTCGGAGGAGACCCAGTACTTC. This chain uses TRBV5-1 with TRBJ2-5; no definite D call. This CDR3 is 12 amino acids long. V was trimmed by 4 bases and J by 5 bases, leaving 9 bases between them. CDR1 is SGHRS and CDR2 is YFSETQ in the germline V gene.